Shown below are 9 T cell receptor beta chains from a single sample sequenced in a study of T cell repertoires in cytomegalovirus infection. Their antigens remain unidentified. From the reads, TCRdb called clonotypes with MiXCR, one entry per CDR3 protein. The sample has fewer than 850,000 distinct CDR3 sequences; just under 30% are singletons. The sample in question was cultured CD8+ T cells from PBMCs, obtained from culture after CMV antigen stimulation. These receptors were obtained from a human donor in good health (CMV status not recorded). Some clones in this sample may be carry-over from other donors' samples.

This clonotype was seen ten or more times. The genes are TRBV12-3 or TRBV12-4 and TRBJ1-3, with D hard to call. CDR3 size: 15 residues. V shed 6 bases and J shed 0 bases, with 12 bases lying between them. As DNA, the CDR3 is TGTGCCAGCAGGCCCCTAAGGGCCTCTGGAAACACCATATATTTT. Encoded protein: CASRPLRASGNTIYF.

The sample holds a few counts of this clonotype. V usage is TRBV11-2 and J usage is TRBJ2-1; D is possibly TRBD1 (6 bases). Germline assignment: CDR1 SGHAT and CDR2 FQNNGV. Trimming pared 8 bases from V and 2 bases from J, leaving 13 bases between. This CDR3 comprises 14 residues. Written as DNA, the CDR3 is TGTGCCAGCCAGGGGATGACGACCTACAATGAGCAGTTCTTC. Protein: CASQGMTTYNEQFF.

The chain links TRBV20-1 to TRBJ2-2; the D gene is possibly TRBD2 (5 bases). V was cut by 3 bases and J by 5 bases, with 10 bases left in between. There are 13 residues in the CDR3. The germline gives CDR1 DFQATT, CDR2 SNEGSKA (reference sequence). CDR3 coding DNA: TGCAGTGCTAGCCATAGCGAAACCGGGGAGCTGTTTTTT. It encodes CSASHSETGELFF.

V gene TRBV11-1 combines with J gene TRBJ1-2; D might be TRBD1 (5 bases). Germline V gene lookup returns CDR1 SGHAT and CDR2 FQDESV (reference sequence). V dropped 5 bases and J dropped 8 bases, with 15 bases sitting between them. CDR3 length: 13 residues. The CDR3 loop is CASSQQALRGYTF. In nucleotides, the CDR3 is TGTGCCAGCAGCCAACAGGCCCTGCGGGGCTACACCTTC.

V and J are TRBV10-3 and TRBJ2-1; D gene unclear. The germline V and J ends were trimmed by 11 bases and 2 bases, with 19 bases remaining between them. The germline gives CDR1 ENHRY, CDR2 SYGVKD. The CDR3 covers 15 residues. The CDR3 nucleotides are TGTGCCTCACTCGGCGAGGAGAACCCCTACAATGAGCAGTTCTTC. Its translation: CASLGEENPYNEQFF.

This clonotype was recorded a few times. This chain joins TRBV14 and TRBJ1-1; TRBD1 matches 7 bases. Germline V CDR1 and CDR2: SGHDN, FVKESK. J was trimmed by 4 bases and V by 4 bases; bases with no gene match: 9. CDR3 length equals 15 residues. CDR3 coding DNA: TGTGCCAGCAGCCTTACCAGGGGGTTGGGCACTGAAGCTTTCTTT. As protein: CASSLTRGLGTEAFF.

The chain couples TRBV12-3 or TRBV12-4 to TRBJ2-7; D might be TRBD2 (7 bases). Trimming stripped 11 bases from V and 1 base from J, with 15 bases between. This CDR3 is built from 13 residues. The CDR3 here is CAPGGQRSYEQYF. The CDR3 DNA is TGTGCCCCCGGGGGGCAAAGGTCCTACGAGCAGTACTTC.

The chain uses TRBV7-6 and TRBJ2-7; 12 bases agree with TRBD2. Germline CDR1 and CDR2: SGHVS and FNYEAQ. This CDR3 has 16 residues. V dropped 4 bases and J dropped 3; count of bases not matched to a gene: 7. Here the CDR3 reads CASSSSTSGGFYEQYF. DNA for the CDR3: TGTGCCAGCAGCTCCTCGACTAGCGGGGGATTCTACGAGCAGTACTTC.

The DNA for the CDR3 is TGTGCCAGCAGCTTAAATAGGGGTGAAAAACTGTTTTTT. This translates into CASSLNRGEKLFF. The chain uses TRBV7-9 and TRBJ1-4; tentatively, D is TRBD1 (5 bases). Germline lookup yields CDR1 SEHNR and CDR2 FQNEAQ (reference sequence). The V end was cut by 2 bases, the J end by 7 bases, with 8 bases between. This CDR3 contains 13 residues.